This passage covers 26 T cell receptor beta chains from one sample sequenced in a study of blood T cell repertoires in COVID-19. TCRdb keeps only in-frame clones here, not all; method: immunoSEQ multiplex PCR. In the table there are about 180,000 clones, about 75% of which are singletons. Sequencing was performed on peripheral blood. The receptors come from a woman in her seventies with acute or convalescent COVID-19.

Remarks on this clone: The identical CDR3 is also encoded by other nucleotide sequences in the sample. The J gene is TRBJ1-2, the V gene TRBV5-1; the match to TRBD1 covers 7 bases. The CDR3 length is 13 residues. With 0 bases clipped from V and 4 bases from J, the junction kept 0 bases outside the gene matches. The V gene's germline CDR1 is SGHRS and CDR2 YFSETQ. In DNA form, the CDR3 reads TGCGCCAGCAGCTTGGCAGGGGGCTATGGCTACACCTTC. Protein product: CASSLAGGYGYTF.

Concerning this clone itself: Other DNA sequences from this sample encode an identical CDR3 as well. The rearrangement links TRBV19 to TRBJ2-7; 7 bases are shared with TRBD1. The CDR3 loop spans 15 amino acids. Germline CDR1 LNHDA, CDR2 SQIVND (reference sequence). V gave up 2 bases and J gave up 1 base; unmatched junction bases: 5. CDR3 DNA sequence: TGTGCCAGTAGTATAACCCGGGACAGTTCCTACGAGCAGTACTTC. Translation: CASSITRDSSYEQYF.

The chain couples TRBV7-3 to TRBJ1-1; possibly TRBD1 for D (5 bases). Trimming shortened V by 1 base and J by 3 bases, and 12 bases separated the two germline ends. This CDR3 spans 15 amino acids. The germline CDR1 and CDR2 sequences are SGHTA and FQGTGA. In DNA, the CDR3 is TGTGCCAGCAGCTTAAGTCCAGGGTCGGACACTGAAGCTTTCTTT. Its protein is CASSLSPGSDTEAFF.

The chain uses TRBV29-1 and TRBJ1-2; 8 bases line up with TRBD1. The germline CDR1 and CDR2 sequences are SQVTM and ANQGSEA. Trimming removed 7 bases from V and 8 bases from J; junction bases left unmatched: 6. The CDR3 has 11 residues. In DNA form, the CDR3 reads TGCAGCGCTGACAGGGGTGACGGCTACACCTTC. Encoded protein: CSADRGDGYTF.

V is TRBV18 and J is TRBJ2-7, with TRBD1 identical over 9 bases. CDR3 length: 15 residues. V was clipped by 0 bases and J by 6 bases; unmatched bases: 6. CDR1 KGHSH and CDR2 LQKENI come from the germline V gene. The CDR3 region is CASSPPTGGSREQYF. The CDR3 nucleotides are TGTGCCAGCTCACCACCGACAGGGGGGTCGCGCGAGCAGTACTTC.

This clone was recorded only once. In DNA, the CDR3 is TGCGCCAGCAGCTTGGTCGTTCAGGGCAATAATTCACCCCTCCACTTT. Encoded protein: CASSLVVQGNNSPLHF. This rearrangement joins TRBV5-1 to TRBJ1-6, with D possibly being TRBD1 (5 bases). The CDR3 loop spans 16 amino acids. V gave up 0 bases and J gave up 5 bases, with 12 bases separating them. Looked up from germline, CDR1 is SGHRS and CDR2 is YFSETQ.

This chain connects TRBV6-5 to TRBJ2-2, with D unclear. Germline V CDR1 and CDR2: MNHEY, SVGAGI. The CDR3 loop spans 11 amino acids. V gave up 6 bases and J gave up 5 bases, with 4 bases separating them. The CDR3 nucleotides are TGTGCCAGCAGGTATACCGGGGAGCTGTTTTTT. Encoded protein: CASRYTGELFF.

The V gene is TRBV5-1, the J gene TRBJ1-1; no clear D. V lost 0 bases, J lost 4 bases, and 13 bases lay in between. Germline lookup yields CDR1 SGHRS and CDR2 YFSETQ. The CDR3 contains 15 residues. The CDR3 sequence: CASSLVEGGSTEAFF. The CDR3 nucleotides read TGCGCCAGCAGCTTGGTTGAGGGAGGGAGCACTGAAGCTTTCTTT.

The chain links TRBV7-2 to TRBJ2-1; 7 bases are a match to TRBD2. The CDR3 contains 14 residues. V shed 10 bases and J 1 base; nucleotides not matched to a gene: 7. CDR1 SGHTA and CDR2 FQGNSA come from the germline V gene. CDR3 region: CANGGGPSYNEQFF. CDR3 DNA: TGTGCCAACGGGGGAGGGCCGTCCTACAATGAGCAGTTCTTC.

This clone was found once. This chain's CDR3 is CASSVRRRVNTEAFF. The CDR3 DNA sequence: TGTGCCAGCTCCGTACGCCGCAGGGTGAACACTGAAGCTTTCTTT. The V call is TRBV18, the J call TRBJ1-1, with a possible D match to TRBD1 (5 bases). This CDR3 has 15 residues. V lost 6 bases, J lost 0 bases, and 14 bases lay in between. Germline V CDR1 and CDR2: KGHSH, LQKENI. Filled out from reference TRBV18 and TRBJ1-1, the complete variable domain reads NAGVMQNPRHLVRRRGQEARLRCSPMKGHSHVYWYRQLPEEGLKFMVYLQKENIIDESGMPKERFSAEFPKEGPSILRIQQVVRGDSAAYFCASSVRRRVNTEAFFGQGTRLTVV.

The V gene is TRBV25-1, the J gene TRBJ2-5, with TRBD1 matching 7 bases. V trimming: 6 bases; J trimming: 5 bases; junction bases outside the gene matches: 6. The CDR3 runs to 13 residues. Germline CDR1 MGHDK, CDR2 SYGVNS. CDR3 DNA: TGTGCCAGCAGGAGACAGGGTAGGGAGACCCAGTACTTC. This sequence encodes CASRRQGRETQYF.

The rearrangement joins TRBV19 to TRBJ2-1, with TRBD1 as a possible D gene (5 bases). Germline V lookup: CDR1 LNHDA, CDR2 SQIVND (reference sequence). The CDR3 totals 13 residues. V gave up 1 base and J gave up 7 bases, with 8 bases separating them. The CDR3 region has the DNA TGTGCCAGTAGTATAGTAAAGGGGAATGAGCAGTTCTTC. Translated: CASSIVKGNEQFF.

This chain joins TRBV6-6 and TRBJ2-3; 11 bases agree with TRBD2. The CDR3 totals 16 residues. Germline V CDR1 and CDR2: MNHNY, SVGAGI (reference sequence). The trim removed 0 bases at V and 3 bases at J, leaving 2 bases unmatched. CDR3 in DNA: TGTGCCAGCAGTTACTCCCGACTAGCGGGAACAGATACGCAGTATTTT. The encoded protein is CASSYSRLAGTDTQYF.

The CDR3 region is CASSAGTITDTQYF. In DNA, the CDR3 is TGCGCCAGCAGCGCCGGGACTATAACAGATACGCAGTATTTT. The chain links TRBV10-1 to TRBJ2-3; 7 bases are shared with TRBD2. The CDR3 totals 14 residues. From germline, CDR1 is WNHNN and CDR2 SYGVQD (reference sequence). The junction had 6 bases not matched to a gene; V was cut back by 6 bases and J by 3 bases.

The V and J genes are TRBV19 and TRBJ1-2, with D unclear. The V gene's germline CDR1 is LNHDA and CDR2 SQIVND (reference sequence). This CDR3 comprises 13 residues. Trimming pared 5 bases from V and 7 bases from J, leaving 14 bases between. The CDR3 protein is CASSPARGGGYTF. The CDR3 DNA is TGTGCCAGTAGTCCGGCCCGGGGAGGTGGCTACACCTTC.

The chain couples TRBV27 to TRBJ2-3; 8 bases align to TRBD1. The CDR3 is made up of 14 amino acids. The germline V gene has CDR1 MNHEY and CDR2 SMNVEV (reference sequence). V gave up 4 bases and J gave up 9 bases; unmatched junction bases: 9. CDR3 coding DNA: TGTGCCAGCAGTTCTGGGACAGGTGGAGGCACGCAGTATTTT. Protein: CASSSGTGGGTQYF.

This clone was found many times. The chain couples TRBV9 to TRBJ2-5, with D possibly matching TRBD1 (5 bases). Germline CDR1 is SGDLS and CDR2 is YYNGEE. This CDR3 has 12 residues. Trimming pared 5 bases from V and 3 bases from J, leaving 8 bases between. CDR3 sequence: CASRGPEETQYF. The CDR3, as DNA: TGTGCCAGCAGGGGGCCAGAAGAGACCCAGTACTTC. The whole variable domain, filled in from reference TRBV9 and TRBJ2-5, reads DSGVTQTPKHLITATGQRVTLRCSPRSGDLSVYWYQQSLDQGLQFLIQYYNGEERAKGNILERFSAQQFPDLHSELNLSSLELGDSALYFCASRGPEETQYFGPGTRLLVL.

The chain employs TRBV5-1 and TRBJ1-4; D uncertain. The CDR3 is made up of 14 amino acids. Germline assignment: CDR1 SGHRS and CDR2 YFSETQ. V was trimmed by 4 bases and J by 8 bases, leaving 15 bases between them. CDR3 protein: CASSLGSSREKLFF. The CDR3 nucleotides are TGCGCCAGCAGCCTAGGATCGTCGCGGGAAAAACTGTTTTTT.

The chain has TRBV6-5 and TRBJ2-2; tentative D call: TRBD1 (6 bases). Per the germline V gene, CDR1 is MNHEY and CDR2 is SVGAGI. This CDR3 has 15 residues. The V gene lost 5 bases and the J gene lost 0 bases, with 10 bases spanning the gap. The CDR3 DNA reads TGTGCCAGCAGTCTGGACAGAGCGAACACCGGGGAGCTGTTTTTT. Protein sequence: CASSLDRANTGELFF.

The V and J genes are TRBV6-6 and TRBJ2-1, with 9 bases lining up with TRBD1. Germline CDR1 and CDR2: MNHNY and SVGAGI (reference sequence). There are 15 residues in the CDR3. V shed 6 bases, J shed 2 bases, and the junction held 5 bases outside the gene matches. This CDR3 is CASRAGTGPYNEQFF. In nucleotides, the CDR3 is TGTGCCAGCAGGGCCGGGACAGGGCCCTACAATGAGCAGTTCTTC.

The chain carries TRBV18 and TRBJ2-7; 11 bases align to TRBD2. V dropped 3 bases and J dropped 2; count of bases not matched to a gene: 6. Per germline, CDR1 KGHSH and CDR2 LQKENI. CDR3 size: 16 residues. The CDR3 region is CASSPWGTSGAYEQYF. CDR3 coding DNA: TGTGCCAGCTCACCGTGGGGGACTAGCGGAGCCTACGAGCAGTACTTC.

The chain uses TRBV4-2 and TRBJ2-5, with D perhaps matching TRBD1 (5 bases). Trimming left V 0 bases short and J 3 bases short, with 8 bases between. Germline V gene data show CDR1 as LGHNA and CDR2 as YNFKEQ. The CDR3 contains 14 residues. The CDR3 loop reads CASSQDRREETQYF. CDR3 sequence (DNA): TGTGCCAGCAGCCAAGATCGCAGGGAAGAGACCCAGTACTTC.

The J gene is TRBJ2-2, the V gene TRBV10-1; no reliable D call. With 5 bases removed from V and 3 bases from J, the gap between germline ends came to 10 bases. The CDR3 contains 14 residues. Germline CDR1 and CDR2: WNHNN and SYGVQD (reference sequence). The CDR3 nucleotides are TGCGCCAGCAGTTGGTCAGGCGACACCGGGGAGCTGTTTTTT. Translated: CASSWSGDTGELFF.

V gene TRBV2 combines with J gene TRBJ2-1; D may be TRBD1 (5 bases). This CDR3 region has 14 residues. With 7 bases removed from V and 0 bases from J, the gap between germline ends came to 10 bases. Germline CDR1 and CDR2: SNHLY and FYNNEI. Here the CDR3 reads CASNRQSSYNEQFF. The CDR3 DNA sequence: TGTGCCAGCAACAGACAGAGCTCCTACAATGAGCAGTTCTTC.

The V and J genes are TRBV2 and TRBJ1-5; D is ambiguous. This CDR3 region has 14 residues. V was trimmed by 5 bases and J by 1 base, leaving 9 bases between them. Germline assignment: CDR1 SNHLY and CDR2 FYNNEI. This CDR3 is CASSRATSNQPQHF. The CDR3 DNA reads TGTGCCAGCAGTAGAGCCACGAGCAATCAGCCCCAGCATTTT.

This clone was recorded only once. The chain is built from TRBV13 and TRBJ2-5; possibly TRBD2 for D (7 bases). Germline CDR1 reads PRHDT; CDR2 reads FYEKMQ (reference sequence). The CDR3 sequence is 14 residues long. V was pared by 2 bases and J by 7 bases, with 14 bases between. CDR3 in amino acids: CASSLMPGEGTQYF. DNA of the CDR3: TGTGCCAGCAGCTTAATGCCAGGGGAGGGGACCCAGTACTTC. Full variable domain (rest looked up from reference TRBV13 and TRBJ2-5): AAGVIQSPRHLIKEKRETATLKCYPIPRHDTVYWYQQGPGQDPQFLISFYEKMQSDKGSIPDRFSAQQFSDYHSELNMSSLELGDSALYFCASSLMPGEGTQYFGPGTRLLVL.